Shown below are 22 T cell receptor beta chains from a single sample sequenced in a study of blood T cells in healthy people across ages (dated by TCRdb to the mid-2010s). The library was prepared using 5' RACE. Sequenced on an Illumina HiSeq 2500. The second PCR ran for about 6 to 11 cycles and used a J-beta primer mix along with a sample-barcoded 5' primer. TCRdb cleaned the public reads at Q25 with fastp, built clones with MiXCR and kept in-frame beta chains. All rows with the same CDR3 protein become a single entry with the most common DNA and genes. The sample profile shows about 810,000 distinct CDR3 sequences; under 40% of them were found once. In total, the top ten clones hold over 10% of the sample. Sequencing input: blood. The receptors derive from a man aged 18-30 years in good health.

The chain has TRBV7-6 and TRBJ2-3; no reliable D call. CDR3 length: 14 amino acids. Trimming shortened V by 1 base and J by 6 bases, and 11 bases separated the two germline ends. Germline V CDR1 and CDR2: SGHVS, FNYEAQ. DNA for the CDR3: TGTGCCAGCAGCTTAGTGGTCTCAAGCGATACGCAGTATTTT. It codes for CASSLVVSSDTQYF.

At least ten counts were recorded for this clonotype. This chain joins TRBV7-8 and TRBJ2-1; the match to TRBD2 covers 9 bases. The V gene's germline CDR1 is SGHVS and CDR2 FQNEAQ. V gave up 7 bases and J gave up 9 bases; unmatched junction bases: 13. The CDR3 loop spans 15 amino acids. This CDR3 reads CASIGSRGLAGEQFF. The CDR3 bases are TGTGCCAGCATAGGGTCCCGGGGACTAGCCGGTGAGCAGTTCTTC.

The table lists this clonotype with a few counts. This chain connects TRBV6-5 to TRBJ2-1; TRBD1 matches 9 bases. This CDR3 is built from 14 residues. After removal of 8 bases from V and 2 bases from J, the junction contained 4 bases not matched to a gene. Germline V gene lookup returns CDR1 MNHEY and CDR2 SVGAGI. The CDR3 sequence is CASRTGEPYNEQFF. CDR3 DNA sequence: TGTGCCAGCCGGACAGGGGAACCCTACAATGAGCAGTTCTTC.

V gene TRBV5-1 combines with J gene TRBJ2-5; either TRBD1 or TRBD2 may fit D (5 bases each). Germline CDR1 SGHRS, CDR2 YFSETQ. V lost 2 bases to trimming and J lost 6 bases, with 26 bases between them. The CDR3 is 18 amino acids. The CDR3 spells CASSFSEGPEFRGKTQYF. In DNA form, the CDR3 reads TGCGCCAGCAGCTTTTCTGAGGGTCCCGAGTTTAGGGGAAAGACCCAGTACTTC.

As for this clonotype: It differs at one base from a far larger clone, so likely a read error. The DNA is omitted, as the CDR3 cannot be located on it reliably, and the CDR3 follows TCRdb's listing. V usage is TRBV27 and J usage is TRBJ1-1. The germline CDR1 and CDR2 sequences are MNHEY and SMNVEV (reference sequence). The CDR3 sequence runs 11 residues, both termini included. The CDR3 region is CASILGTEAFF.

This chain connects TRBV12-3 or TRBV12-4 to TRBJ2-3; 8 bases fit TRBD2. This CDR3 comprises 15 residues. The junction had 12 bases not matched to a gene; V was cut back by 7 bases and J by 6 bases. CDR3 loop: CASTQGSGTGDTQYF. CDR3 in DNA: TGTGCCAGCACCCAGGGTAGCGGGACCGGCGATACGCAGTATTTT.

In the case of this clonotype: A much larger clonotype is one base distant, so this may be a read error. The chain links TRBV12-3 or TRBV12-4 to TRBJ2-5; no firm D call. There are 15 residues in the CDR3. CDR3 nucleotide sequence: TGTGCCATCAGTTTTAGTGGCGGACGCCAAGAGACCCAGTACTTC. As protein: CAISFSGGRQETQYF.

The chain employs TRBV4-2 and TRBJ2-1; tentative D call: TRBD2 (6 bases). V shed 1 base and J shed 3 bases, with 13 bases lying between them. The germline V gene encodes CDR1 LGHNA and CDR2 YNFKEQ. This CDR3 spans 16 amino acids. The DNA for the CDR3 is TGTGCCAGCAGCCAAGGGAGCGGGTCAAACTACAATGAGCAGTTCTTC. This translates into CASSQGSGSNYNEQFF.

The chain is built from TRBV4-1 and TRBJ2-5; unclear D gene. The germline V and J ends were trimmed by 1 base and 5 bases, with 8 bases remaining between them. Germline V gene lookup returns CDR1 MGHRA and CDR2 YSYEKL. This CDR3 spans 13 amino acids. The CDR3 spells CASSQVLLETQYF. The CDR3 nucleotides are TGCGCCAGCAGCCAAGTTCTATTGGAGACCCAGTACTTC.

The chain carries TRBV5-1 and TRBJ2-2; TRBD1 might be the D (6 bases). V lost 0 bases to trimming and J lost 0 bases, with 12 bases between them. This CDR3 comprises 17 residues. Germline V gene sequence: CDR1 SGHRS, CDR2 YFSETQ. CDR3 bases: TGCGCCAGCAGCTTGGGGAACAGGGCCACGAACACCGGGGAGCTGTTTTTT. Amino acid sequence: CASSLGNRATNTGELFF.

With regard to this clonotype: A much larger clone sits a single nucleotide away, making a read error possible. The chain uses TRBV7-2 and TRBJ2-1, with no clear D. Germline V gives CDR1 SGHTA, CDR2 FQGNSA. V lost 5 bases, J lost 4 bases, and 12 bases lay in between. The CDR3 is made up of 14 amino acids. The CDR3 loop is CASSPPAVYNEQFF. The CDR3 coding sequence is TGTGCCAGCAGCCCCCCAGCAGTATACAATGAGCAGTTCTTC.

As concerns this clonotype: A read error is possible here, since a much larger clone lies one base away. CDR3 nucleotides: TGTGCCATCAGTGAAGGAAATAGCGGGGGTAGGAGCTCCTACAATGAGCAGTTCTTC. Its translation is CAISEGNSGGRSSYNEQFF. V gene TRBV10-3 combines with J gene TRBJ2-1; 9 positions agree with TRBD2. Trimming at V came to 3 bases and at J to 0 bases, leaving 12 bases not matched to a gene. CDR3 length: 19 residues. Germline V gene sequence: CDR1 ENHRY, CDR2 SYGVKD.

About this clonotype itself: A read error may be the cause here, since a much bigger clone is one base away. This chain joins TRBV12-3 or TRBV12-4 and TRBJ1-2; 8 bases fit TRBD1. There are 14 residues in the CDR3. The CDR3 nucleotides are TGTGCCTGCAGTCACCGACAGGGGATGAATGGCTACACCTTC. Its translation: CACSHRQGMNGYTF.

This clonotype turned up a few times. This chain connects TRBV6-6 to TRBJ1-1; D gene uncertain. The CDR3 has 14 amino acids. V shed 7 bases and J shed 1 base, with 13 bases lying between them. From germline, CDR1 is MNHNY and CDR2 SVGAGI (reference sequence). The CDR3 here is CASTHLGENTEAFF. As DNA, the CDR3 is TGTGCCAGCACCCACTTAGGAGAGAACACTGAAGCTTTCTTT.

The chain employs TRBV12-3 or TRBV12-4 and TRBJ2-7, with TRBD2 matching over 7 bases. V was pared by 2 bases and J by 4 bases, with 5 bases of the junction left unmatched. The CDR3 loop spans 14 amino acids. The CDR3, as DNA: TGTGCCAGCAGTTTAAGGAGCGGGGAATACGAGCAGTACTTC. This codes for CASSLRSGEYEQYF.

This clonotype was counted only a few times. This chain joins TRBV27 and TRBJ2-1; 8 bases fit TRBD2. V shed 6 bases and J 7 bases; nucleotides not matched to a gene: 11. Germline V lookup: CDR1 MNHEY, CDR2 SMNVEV (reference sequence). The CDR3 loop spans 15 amino acids. The CDR3 bases are TGTGCCAGCAGCTCCCGGCGGGGGGCCCTAAATGAGCAGTTCTTC. Translated: CASSSRRGALNEQFF.

Remarks on this clonotype: A read error may produce the germline difference seen at one junction end. CDR3 sequence: CVSSGETETQYF. As DNA, the CDR3 is TGTGTCAGTAGTGGTGAGACTGAGACCCAGTACTTC. The chain employs TRBV19 and TRBJ2-5, with D hard to call. Germline V gives CDR1 LNHDA, CDR2 SQIVND (reference sequence). This CDR3 has 12 amino acids.

This clonotype occurred many times. The chain uses TRBV20-1 and TRBJ1-2; weak D call: TRBD1 (6 bases). This CDR3 contains 14 residues. Trimming stripped 3 bases from V and 8 bases from J, with 19 bases between. CDR1 and CDR2 from the germline V gene are DFQATT and SNEGSKA (reference sequence). DNA for the CDR3: TGCAGTGCTAGTGACAGGCGGGGCCTAATGGGCTACACCTTC. Translated, it gives CSASDRRGLMGYTF.

To note about this clonotype: A much bigger clone sits one base away, suggesting this may be a read error. This chain links TRBV4-3 with TRBJ2-7; no definite D call. Per germline, CDR1 LGHNA and CDR2 YSLEER. The V and J ends lost 0 bases and 3 bases respectively, with 9 bases between them. The CDR3 length is 14 residues. CDR3 region: CASSQDWDLYEQYF. CDR3 bases: TGCGCCAGCAGCCAAGATTGGGATCTCTACGAGCAGTACTTC.

The chain has TRBV5-1 and TRBJ2-1; 9 nucleotides align to TRBD2. Losses at the gene ends were 1 base for V and 7 bases for J; bases not matched to a gene: 6. The germline CDR1 and CDR2 sequences are SGHRS and YFSETQ. The CDR3 is 15 residues long. This CDR3 reads CASSLSSLAGNEQFF. Written as DNA, the CDR3 is TGCGCCAGCAGCTTGAGTAGCCTAGCGGGGAATGAGCAGTTCTTC.

This clonotype has a handful of counts. The rearrangement links TRBV4-3 to TRBJ2-3; 7 bases map to TRBD1. The CDR3 contains 15 residues. With 1 base clipped from V and 2 bases from J, the junction kept 3 bases outside the gene matches. Germline V gene data show CDR1 as LGHNA and CDR2 as YSLEER. The CDR3 nucleotides read TGCGCCAGCAGCCAAGGTCAGGGGGTCACAGATACGCAGTATTTT. This translates into CASSQGQGVTDTQYF.

The chain joins TRBV6-5 to TRBJ1-1; D is unresolved. Looked up from germline, CDR1 is MNHEY and CDR2 is SVGAGI. The CDR3 has 14 residues. V was pared by 5 bases and J by 4 bases, with 14 bases between. The CDR3, as DNA: TGTGCCAGCAGTGCCCAGTTGAGAATCACTGAAGCTTTCTTT. Translating it yields CASSAQLRITEAFF.